These 6 T cell receptor beta chains were sequenced from one sample in a study of cytomegalovirus exposure and HLA in healthy donors. PCR primers comprised 60 Vbeta and 13 Jbeta primers. TCRdb's copy holds only in-frame clones and misses some; the assay was immunoSEQ multiplex PCR. Of under 300,000 clones listed, around 90% were seen once; the top ten hold 1.5% to 2%. Sequences were obtained from PBMCs. These receptors all come from a girl aged 2-15 years in good health and CMV-seronegative.

The chain combines TRBV2 with TRBJ2-7, with D possibly being TRBD1 (5 bases). V lost 6 bases and J lost 5, with 11 bases in between. Looked up from germline, CDR1 is SNHLY and CDR2 is FYNNEI. The CDR3 runs 12 residues. The CDR3 bases are TGTGCCAGCAGCCAGACAGACGACGAGCAGTACTTC. Translating it yields CASSQTDDEQYF.

The chain uses TRBV7-9 and TRBJ2-7; tentatively, D is TRBD2 (6 bases). This CDR3 region has 15 residues. Trimming removed 6 bases from V and 8 bases from J, with 23 bases in between. Germline lookup yields CDR1 SEHNR and CDR2 FQNEAQ (reference sequence). CDR3 DNA: TGTGCCAGCAGTCTTGGGGGGTACGGGCCCTTCCAGCAGTACTTC. Its translation: CASSLGGYGPFQQYF.

This clone was recorded once. The rearrangement links TRBV5-1 to TRBJ2-3, with TRBD2 matching 10 bases. V gave up 0 bases and J gave up 1 base; unmatched junction bases: 5. The germline V gene encodes CDR1 SGHRS and CDR2 YFSETQ. The CDR3 totals 17 residues. CDR3 DNA sequence: TGCGCCAGCAGCTTGGTGTCTCTAGCGGGGGGCACAGATACGCAGTATTTT. Translating gives CASSLVSLAGGTDTQYF.

This chain uses TRBV27 with TRBJ2-3, with a possible D match to TRBD2 (6 bases). CDR3 size: 15 residues. V was trimmed by 2 bases and J by 2 bases, leaving 11 bases between them. Germline CDR1 and CDR2: MNHEY and SMNVEV (reference sequence). DNA for the CDR3: TGTGCCAGCAGTTTAGGGGGGAGGAACACAGATACGCAGTATTTT. Translating gives CASSLGGRNTDTQYF.

V is TRBV30 and J is TRBJ1-1, with D possibly being TRBD1 (5 bases). CDR1 and CDR2 (germline): GTSNPN, SVGIG (reference sequence). This CDR3 has 13 amino acids. V dropped 2 bases and J dropped 5 bases, with 12 bases sitting between them. This CDR3 reads CAWSRRGGTEAFF. The CDR3 nucleotides read TGTGCCTGGAGTAGGAGGGGAGGAACTGAAGCTTTCTTT. The full variable domain, completed using reference TRBV30 and TRBJ1-1, is SQTIHQWPATLVQPVGSPLSLECTVEGTSNPNLYWYRQAAGRGLQLLFYSVGIGQISSEVPQNLSASRPQDRQFILSSKKLLLSDSGFYLCAWSRRGGTEAFFGQGTRLTVV.

This sequence joins TRBV2 and TRBJ1-1, with 9 bases matching TRBD1. V dropped 7 bases and J dropped 10; count of bases not matched to a gene: 7. The CDR3 runs 12 residues. Germline V lookup: CDR1 SNHLY, CDR2 FYNNEI. The CDR3 sequence is CASNEDRGSAFF. The DNA of the CDR3 is TGTGCCAGCAACGAGGACAGGGGATCAGCTTTCTTT.